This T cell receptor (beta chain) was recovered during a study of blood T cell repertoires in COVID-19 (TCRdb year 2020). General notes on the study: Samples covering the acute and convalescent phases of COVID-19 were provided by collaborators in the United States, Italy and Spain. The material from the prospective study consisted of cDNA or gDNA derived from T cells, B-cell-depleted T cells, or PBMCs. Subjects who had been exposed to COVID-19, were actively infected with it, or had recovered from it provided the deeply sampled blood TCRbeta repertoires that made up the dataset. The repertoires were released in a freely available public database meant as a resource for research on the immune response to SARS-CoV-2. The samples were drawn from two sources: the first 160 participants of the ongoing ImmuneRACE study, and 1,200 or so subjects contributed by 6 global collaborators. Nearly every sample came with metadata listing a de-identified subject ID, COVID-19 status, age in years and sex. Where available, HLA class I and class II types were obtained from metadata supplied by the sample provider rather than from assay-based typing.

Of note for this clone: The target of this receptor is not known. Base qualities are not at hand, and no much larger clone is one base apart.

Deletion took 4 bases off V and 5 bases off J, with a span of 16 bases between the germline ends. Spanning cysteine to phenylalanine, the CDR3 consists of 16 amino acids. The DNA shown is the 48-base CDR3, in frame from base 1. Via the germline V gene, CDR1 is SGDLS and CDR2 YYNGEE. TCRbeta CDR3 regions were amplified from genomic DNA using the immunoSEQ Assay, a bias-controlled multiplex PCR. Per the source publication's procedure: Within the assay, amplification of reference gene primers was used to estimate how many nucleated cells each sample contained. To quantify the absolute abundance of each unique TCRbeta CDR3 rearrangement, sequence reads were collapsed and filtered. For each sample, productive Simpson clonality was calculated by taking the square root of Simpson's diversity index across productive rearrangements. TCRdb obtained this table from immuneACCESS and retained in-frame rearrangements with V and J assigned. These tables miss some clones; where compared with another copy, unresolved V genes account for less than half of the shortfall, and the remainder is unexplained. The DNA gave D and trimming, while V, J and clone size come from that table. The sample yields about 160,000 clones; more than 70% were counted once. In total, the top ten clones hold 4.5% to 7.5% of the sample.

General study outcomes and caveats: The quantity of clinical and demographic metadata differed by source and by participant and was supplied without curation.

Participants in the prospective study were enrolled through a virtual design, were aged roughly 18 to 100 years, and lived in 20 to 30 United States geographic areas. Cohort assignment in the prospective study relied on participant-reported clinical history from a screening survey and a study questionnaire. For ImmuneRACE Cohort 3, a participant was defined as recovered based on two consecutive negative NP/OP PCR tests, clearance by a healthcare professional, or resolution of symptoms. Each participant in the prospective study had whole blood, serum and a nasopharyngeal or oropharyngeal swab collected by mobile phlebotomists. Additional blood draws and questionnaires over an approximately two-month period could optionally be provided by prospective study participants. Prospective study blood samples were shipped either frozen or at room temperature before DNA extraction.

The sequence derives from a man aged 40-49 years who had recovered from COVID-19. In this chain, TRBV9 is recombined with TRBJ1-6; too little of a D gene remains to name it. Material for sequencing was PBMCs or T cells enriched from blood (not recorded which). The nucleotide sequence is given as TGTGCCAGCAGCAGAGGCGGGTACCTCGATAATTCACCCCTCCACTTT. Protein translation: CASSRGGYLDNSPLHF.